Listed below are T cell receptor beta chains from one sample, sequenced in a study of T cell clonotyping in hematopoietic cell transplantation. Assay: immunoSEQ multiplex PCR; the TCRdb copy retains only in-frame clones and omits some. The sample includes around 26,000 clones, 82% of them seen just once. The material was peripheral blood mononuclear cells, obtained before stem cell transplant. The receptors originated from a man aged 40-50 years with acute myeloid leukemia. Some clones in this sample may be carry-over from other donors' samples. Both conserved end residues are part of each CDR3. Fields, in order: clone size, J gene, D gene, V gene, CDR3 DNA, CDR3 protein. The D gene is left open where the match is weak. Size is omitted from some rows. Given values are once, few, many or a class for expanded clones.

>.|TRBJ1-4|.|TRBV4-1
TGCGCCAGCAGCCAATTCCCAGAGCTAGCAACTAATGAAAAACTGTTTTTT
CASSQFPELATNEKLFF
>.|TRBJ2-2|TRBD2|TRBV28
TGTGCCAGCACTCTAGCGGGGCGGACCGGGGAGCTGTTTTTT
CASTLAGRTGELFF
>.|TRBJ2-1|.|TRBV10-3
TGTGCCATCAGGGACTACAATGAGCAGTTCTTC
CAIRDYNEQFF
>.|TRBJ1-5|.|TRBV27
TGTGCCAGCAGTTTAAGCCGGAGACAGCCCCAGCATTTT
CASSLSRRQPQHF
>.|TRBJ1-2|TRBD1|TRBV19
TGTGCCAGTAAAAGGACAGGGGAATATAACTATGGCTACACCTTC
CASKRTGEYNYGYTF
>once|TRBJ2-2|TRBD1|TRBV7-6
TGTGCCAGCAGCCAGACAGGGGGCACCGGGGAGCTGTTTTTT
CASSQTGGTGELFF
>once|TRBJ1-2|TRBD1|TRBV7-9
TGTGCCAGCAGCTTAGACAGGGGCCATGGCTACACCTTC
CASSLDRGHGYTF
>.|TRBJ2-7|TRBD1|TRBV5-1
TGCGCCAGCAGTGCTAGACAGGGCCCTGCCTACGAGCAGTACTTC
CASSARQGPAYEQYF
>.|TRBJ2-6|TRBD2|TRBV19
TGTGCCAGTAGTATAGCCCGCGGGGGGGTTGGGGCCAACGTCCTGACTTTC
CASSIARGGVGANVLTF
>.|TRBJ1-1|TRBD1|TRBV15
TGTGCCACCAGCCGGGACAGGGGGTCCACTGAAGCTTTCTTT
CATSRDRGSTEAFF
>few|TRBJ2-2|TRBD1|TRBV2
TGTGCCAGCAGTGAAGCGCGACCCGGGACAGGGTCCGGGGAGCTGTTTTTT
CASSEARPGTGSGELFF
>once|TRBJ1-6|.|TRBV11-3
TGTGCCAGCAGCTCCACCCGCGGGATTCGGCACTCACCCCTCCACTTT
CASSSTRGIRHSPLHF
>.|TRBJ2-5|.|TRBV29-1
TGCAGCGCTAATAGGGGGGGAACAGAGACCCAGTACTTC
CSANRGGTETQYF
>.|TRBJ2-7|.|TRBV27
TGTGCCAGCAGCCAACCGGGACCCCCCTGGGAGCAGTACTTC
CASSQPGPPWEQYF
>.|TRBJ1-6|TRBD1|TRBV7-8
TGTGCCAGCAGCCCACGGCGGGACAGAAGTTCACCCCTCCACTTT
CASSPRRDRSSPLHF
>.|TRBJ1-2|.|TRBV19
TGTGCCAGTAGCCGGACAGAGAACTATGGCTACACCTTC
CASSRTENYGYTF
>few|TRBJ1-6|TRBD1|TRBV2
TGTGCCAGCGGGGGACAGGGGGTCTCACCCCTCCACTTT
CASGGQGVSPLHF
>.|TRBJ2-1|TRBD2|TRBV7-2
TGTGCCAGCACAAAACGGGGGGCCTACAATGAGCAGTTCTTC
CASTKRGAYNEQFF
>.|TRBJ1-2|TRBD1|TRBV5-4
TGTGCCAGCAGGTCCGGGACAGAGACCTATGGCTACACCTTC
CASRSGTETYGYTF
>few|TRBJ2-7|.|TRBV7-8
TGTGCCAGCAGCTTAGTCCACCCGTCCTACGAGCAGTACTTC
CASSLVHPSYEQYF
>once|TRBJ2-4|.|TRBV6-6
TGTGCCAGCAGTGGAAACTGGGGCAGCAAAAACATTCAGTACTTC
CASSGNWGSKNIQYF
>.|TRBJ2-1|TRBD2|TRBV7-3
TGTGCCAGCAGCTTGGAAGCGGGGGGCCCCAATGAGCAGTTCTTC
CASSLEAGGPNEQFF
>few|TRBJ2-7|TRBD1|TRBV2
TGTGCCAGCAGCTCGGGACAGGGGGTCTACGAGCAGTACTTC
CASSSGQGVYEQYF
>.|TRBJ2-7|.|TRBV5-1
TGCGCCAGCAGCTTCAAAGGGATCTACGAGCAGTACTTC
CASSFKGIYEQYF
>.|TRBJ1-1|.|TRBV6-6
TGTGCCAGCAGTTCGGATAACACTGAAGCTTTCTTT
CASSSDNTEAFF
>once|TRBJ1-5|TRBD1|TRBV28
TGTGCCAGCAGTTCCCGACAGGGTGGCAATCAGCCCCAGCATTTT
CASSSRQGGNQPQHF